This paragraph reports one T cell receptor beta chain. Trimming removed 2 bases at V and 3 bases at J, with 13 bases between. In germline, CDR1 is KGHSH, CDR2 LQKENI. The CDR3 contains 15 residues. Here immunoSEQ multiplex PCR was the method, and the copy in TCRdb shows in-frame clones only, minus some. In the table there are a few million clones, over 90% of which are singletons. Donors comprised healthy HIV-negative adults lacking recent acute infections or vaccinations. The data are from a study of shared clonotypes between healthy human individuals. The sequenced material came from naive CD4+ T cells from PBMCs. Subset here: CD45RA+ positively selected. The sequence was obtained from a man aged 18 to 29 in good health. Some clones in this sample may be carry-over from other donors' samples. The rearrangement joins TRBV18 to TRBJ1-1; D not certain. In DNA form, the CDR3 reads TGTGCCAGCTCACCAGCGGAGGAGCTGTACACTGAAGCTTTCTTT. As protein: CASSPAEELYTEAFF.